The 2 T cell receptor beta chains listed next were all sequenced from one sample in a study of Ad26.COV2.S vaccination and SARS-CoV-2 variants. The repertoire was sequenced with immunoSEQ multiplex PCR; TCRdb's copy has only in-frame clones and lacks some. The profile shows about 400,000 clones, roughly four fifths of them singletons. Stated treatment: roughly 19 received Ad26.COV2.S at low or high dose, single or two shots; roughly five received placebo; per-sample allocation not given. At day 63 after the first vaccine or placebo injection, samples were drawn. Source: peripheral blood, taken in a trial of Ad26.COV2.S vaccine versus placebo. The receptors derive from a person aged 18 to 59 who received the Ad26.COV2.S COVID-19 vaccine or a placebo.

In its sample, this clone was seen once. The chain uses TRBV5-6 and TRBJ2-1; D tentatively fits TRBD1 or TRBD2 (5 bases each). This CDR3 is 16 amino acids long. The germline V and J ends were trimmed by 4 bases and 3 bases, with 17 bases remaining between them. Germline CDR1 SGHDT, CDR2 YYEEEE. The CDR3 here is CASSLGPQGVYNEQFF. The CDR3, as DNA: TGTGCCAGCAGCCTGGGACCTCAAGGGGTCTACAATGAGCAGTTCTTC.

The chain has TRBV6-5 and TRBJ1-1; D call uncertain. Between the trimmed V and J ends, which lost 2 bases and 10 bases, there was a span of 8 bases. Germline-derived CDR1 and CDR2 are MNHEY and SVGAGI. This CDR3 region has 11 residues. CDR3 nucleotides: TGTGCCAGCAGTTACCACTCTCGAGCTTTCTTT. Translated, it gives CASSYHSRAFF.